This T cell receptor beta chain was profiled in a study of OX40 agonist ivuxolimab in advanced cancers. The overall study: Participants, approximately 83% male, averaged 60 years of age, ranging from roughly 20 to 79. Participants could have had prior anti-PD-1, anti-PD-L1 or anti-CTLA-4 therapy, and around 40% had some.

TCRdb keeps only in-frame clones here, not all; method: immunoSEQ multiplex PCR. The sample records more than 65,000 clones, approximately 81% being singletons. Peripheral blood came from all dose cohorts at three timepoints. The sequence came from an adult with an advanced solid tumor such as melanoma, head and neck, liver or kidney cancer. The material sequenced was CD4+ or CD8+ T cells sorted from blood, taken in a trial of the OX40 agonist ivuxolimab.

The CDR3: CASSARGLAGQETQYF. The CDR3 DNA reads as TGTGCCAGCAGCGCCAGGGGACTAGCGGGACAAGAGACCCAGTACTTC. The chain is built from TRBV9 and TRBJ2-5, with TRBD2 matching 13 bases. In germline, CDR1 is SGDLS, CDR2 YYNGEE. There are 16 residues in the CDR3. V shed 3 bases and J 2 bases; nucleotides not matched to a gene: 4.